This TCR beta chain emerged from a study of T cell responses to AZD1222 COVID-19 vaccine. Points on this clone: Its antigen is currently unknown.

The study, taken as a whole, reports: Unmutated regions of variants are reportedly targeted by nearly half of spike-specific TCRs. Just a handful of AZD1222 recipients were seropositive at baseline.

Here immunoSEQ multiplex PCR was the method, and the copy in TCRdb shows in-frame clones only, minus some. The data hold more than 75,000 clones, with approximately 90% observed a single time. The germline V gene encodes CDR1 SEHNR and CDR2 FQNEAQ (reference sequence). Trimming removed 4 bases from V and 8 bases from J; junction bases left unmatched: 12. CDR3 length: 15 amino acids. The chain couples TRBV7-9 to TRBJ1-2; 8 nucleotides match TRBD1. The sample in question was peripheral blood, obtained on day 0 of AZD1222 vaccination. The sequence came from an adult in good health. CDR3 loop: CASSSPPGQEKGYTF. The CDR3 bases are TGTGCCAGCAGCTCGCCGCCGGGACAGGAGAAAGGCTACACCTTC. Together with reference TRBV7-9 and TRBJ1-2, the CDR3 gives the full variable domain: DTGVSQNPRHKITKRGQNVTFRCDPISEHNRLYWYRQTLGQGPEFLTYFQNEAQLEKSRLLSDRFSAERPKGSFSTLEIQRTEQGDSAMYLCASSSPPGQEKGYTFGSGTRLTVV.